This T cell receptor (beta chain) came from a study of T cell responses to AZD1222 COVID-19 vaccine. Study findings and constraints: Clonal diversity was possibly underestimated, and the donors were mostly white British, with more females.

Trimming took 3 bases from V and 3 from J; bases not matched to a gene: 4. Germline V gene data show CDR1 as LGHDT and CDR2 as YNNKEL (reference sequence). The length of the CDR3 is 16 residues. Concerning this clone itself: Its antigen is undetermined.

Generated by immunoSEQ multiplex PCR, the TCRdb table keeps only in-frame clones and is missing some. The table lists about 68,000 clones, roughly 90% of them singletons. The TCR comes from an adult in good health. The source was peripheral blood, collected on day 0 of AZD1222 vaccination. This rearrangement joins TRBV3-1 (or the pseudogene TRBV3-2) to TRBJ2-7; 14 bases agree with TRBD2. The CDR3 DNA sequence: TGTGCCAGCAGCCACCGAGGACTAGCGGGAGGCTACGAGCAGTACTTC. Translating gives CASSHRGLAGGYEQYF.